The 9 T cell receptor beta chains below all came from one sample that was sequenced in a study of early T cells in non-severe SARS-CoV-2 infection (dated by TCRdb to about 2021). The library was produced with 5' RACE. The data were produced on a NextSeq 500. TCRdb itself trimmed the public reads at Q25 with fastp, ran MiXCR and retained productive beta chains. Entries that share a CDR3 protein sequence are merged under the most common genes and DNA. The sample includes tens of thousands of distinct CDR3 sequences, with approximately 5.6% observed a single time. The top ten hold 6.5% to 8.5% of the sample. The sample was whole blood. These receptors were taken from an adult who was a healthcare worker with PCR-confirmed SARS-CoV-2 infection or an uninfected control (not recorded which).

In its sample, this clonotype was seen many times. The chain employs TRBV6-5 and TRBJ2-2; D gene uncertain. The CDR3 has 12 amino acids. V lost 6 bases and J lost 8, with 10 bases in between. The germline V gene encodes CDR1 MNHEY and CDR2 SVGAGI. CDR3: CASRRPGGELFF. Written as DNA, the CDR3 is TGTGCCAGCAGAAGGCCCGGAGGGGAGCTGTTTTTT.

This clonotype was detected ten times or more. This chain links TRBV5-6 with TRBJ2-5, with TRBD1 matching over 8 bases. Germline V CDR1 and CDR2: SGHDT, YYEEEE. CDR3 length: 15 residues. The V segment lost 2 bases and the J segment 5 bases; nucleotides outside the gene matches: 8. CDR3 region: CASSFRGLSPETQYF. The CDR3 nucleotides read TGTGCCAGCAGCTTCAGGGGGCTAAGTCCGGAGACCCAGTACTTC.

This clonotype came up many times. This rearrangement joins TRBV6-2 or TRBV6-3 to TRBJ1-5, with no clear D. Deletions cut 5 bases from V and 1 base from J, with 15 bases between. The germline CDR1 and CDR2 sequences are MNHEY and SVGEGT. This CDR3 spans 16 amino acids. This CDR3 is CASSIHAIGSNQPQHF. DNA of the CDR3: TGTGCCAGCAGTATCCATGCAATCGGAAGCAATCAGCCCCAGCATTTT.

This clonotype was counted only a few times. The chain carries TRBV4-1 and TRBJ2-7; 8 nucleotides align to TRBD2. After removal of 4 bases from V and 7 bases from J, the junction contained 6 bases not matched to a gene. The CDR3 loop spans 13 amino acids. Germline V gene sequence: CDR1 MGHRA, CDR2 YSYEKL. For the CDR3, the DNA is TGCGCCAGCAGCCGAGTACTAGCGGAAGAGCAGTACTTC. Translating it yields CASSRVLAEEQYF.

At least ten counts were recorded for this clonotype. The rearrangement links TRBV30 to TRBJ2-7; D tentatively fits TRBD1 or TRBD2 (6 bases each). This CDR3 contains 12 residues. The germline CDR1 and CDR2 sequences are GTSNPN and SVGIG (reference sequence). Trimming left V 5 bases short and J 2 bases short, with 10 bases between. The CDR3 DNA reads as TGTGCCTGGGCCGGGGGCACCTACGAGCAGTACTTC. Amino acids: CAWAGGTYEQYF.

In its sample, this clonotype was seen many times. J is TRBJ1-6 and V is TRBV9; D is unresolved. The CDR3 totals 14 residues. Per germline, CDR1 SGDLS and CDR2 YYNGEE. V was pared by 0 bases and J by 10 bases, with 11 bases between. CDR3 region: CASSVEDLRSPLHF. The CDR3 DNA follows: TGTGCCAGCAGCGTAGAGGACCTTAGGTCACCCCTCCACTTT.

In this sample, this clonotype turned up many times. V usage is TRBV20-1 and J usage is TRBJ2-3; TRBD2 aligns across 7 bases. The CDR3 extends over 14 amino acids. Trimming at V came to 2 bases and at J to 5 bases, leaving 7 bases not matched to a gene. Germline lookup yields CDR1 DFQATT and CDR2 SNEGSKA (reference sequence). The CDR3 is CSARSREGRDTQYF. The CDR3 nucleotides read TGCAGTGCTAGATCGAGGGAGGGTCGAGATACGCAGTATTTT.

This clonotype was recorded a few times. The chain couples TRBV7-2 to TRBJ1-6, with 9 nucleotides matching TRBD1. V trimming: 4 bases; J trimming: 1 base; junction bases outside the gene matches: 2. This CDR3 is built from 16 residues. Looked up from germline, CDR1 is SGHTA and CDR2 is FQGNSA. The CDR3 DNA sequence: TGTGCCAGCAGCTCACAGGGGGCGTCCTATAATTCACCCCTCCACTTT. As protein: CASSSQGASYNSPLHF.

This clonotype was seen a few times. Written as DNA, the CDR3 is TGCAGCGTACCAGACGATTCCGTCTCCTACAATGAGCAGTTCTTC. Translating gives CSVPDDSVSYNEQFF. The chain recombines TRBV29-1 with TRBJ2-1; D is uncertain. Trimming removed 6 bases at V and 0 bases at J, with 15 bases between. This CDR3 comprises 15 residues. The germline gives CDR1 SQVTM, CDR2 ANQGSEA.